The rows below give T cell receptor beta chains drawn from one sample of a study of Graves' ophthalmopathy and Graves' hyperthyroidism. TCRdb re-called the multiplex PCR reads with MiXCR, one entry per CDR3 protein. The table includes roughly 400,000 distinct CDR3 sequences, approximately 20% detected once. The sample comprised peripheral blood. The receptor source for this set is a woman under 30 with Graves' ophthalmopathy. Each CDR3 is given with its conserved first and last residue. D genes are given only for firm matches. A clone size is listed for some rows: how often the clone was seen (once, few, many), or a class if it is expanded.

CSAIKAKGWADTEAFF,TGCAGTGCAATCAAAGCCAAGGGTTGGGCCGACACTGAAGCTTTCTTT,TRBJ1-1,TRBV20-1,many,.
CSAGGNYGYTF,TGCAGCGCGGGGGGGAACTATGGCTACACCTTC,TRBJ1-2,TRBV20-1,many,.
CASSREGLGSSEQYF,TGTGCCAGCTCCAGGGAGGGACTAGGGTCCTCCGAGCAGTACTTC,TRBJ2-7,TRBV18,many,TRBD2
CASSYSTGKGNQPQHF,TGTGCCAGCAGTTACTCGACGGGGAAGGGCAATCAGCCCCAGCATTTT,TRBJ1-5,TRBV6-2/TRBV6-3,many,.
CSARLAGGPDGTREQYF,TGCAGTGCCCGACTAGCGGGAGGGCCGGACGGTACGAGAGAGCAGTACTTC,TRBJ2-7,TRBV20-1,many,TRBD2
CASSYGTPGGNTIYF,TGTGCCAGCAGTTATGGGACCCCGGGTGGAAACACCATATATTTT,TRBJ1-3,TRBV6-5,.,.
CSATATGNLETQYF,TGCAGTGCAACGGCGACAGGGAACTTGGAGACCCAGTACTTC,TRBJ2-5,TRBV20-1,few,TRBD1
CASSRLQGDPGNTIYF,TGCGCCAGCAGCCGTCTACAGGGGGACCCTGGAAACACCATATATTTT,TRBJ1-3,TRBV4-1,many,TRBD1
CASSSNLNTEAFF,TGTGCCAGCAGCTCCAATTTAAACACTGAAGCTTTCTTT,TRBJ1-1,TRBV11-2,many,.
CASSQEPLGGGEQFF,TGCGCCAGCAGCCAAGAACCCCTGGGAGGCGGTGAGCAGTTCTTC,TRBJ2-1,TRBV4-1,few,.
CASSTDSVNGYTF,TGTGCCAGCAGTACTGACAGCGTAAATGGCTACACCTTC,TRBJ1-2,TRBV6-5,.,.
CASYPREERPNEQFF,TGTGCCAGCTATCCCAGGGAGGAGCGCCCCAATGAGCAGTTCTTC,TRBJ2-1,TRBV13,many,.
CSARESRQGRGKVCLQPQHF,TGCAGTGCTAGAGAGAGCCGACAGGGGCGAGGGAAGGTATGTCTTCAGCCCCAGCATTTT,TRBJ1-5,TRBV20-1,many,TRBD1
CASSLDQELETQYF,TGTGCCAGCAGCTTGGACCAGGAACTAGAGACCCAGTACTTC,TRBJ2-5,TRBV5-6,many,.
CASRAGSYNSPLHF,TGTGCCAGCAGGGCAGGCTCCTATAATTCACCCCTCCACTTT,TRBJ1-6,TRBV7-8,many,.
CASSLSRSLSSYEQYF,TGTGCCAGCAGTTTATCCCGAAGTCTAAGCTCCTACGAGCAGTACTTC,TRBJ2-7,TRBV28,.,.